The sequence of this T cell receptor beta chain was determined in a study of blood T cell repertoires in COVID-19 (TCRdb year 2020). At the level of the whole study: The collaborator samples originated in the United States, Italy and Spain and spanned the acute and convalescent phases of COVID-19. A freely available public database, intended as a resource for researchers studying the immune response to SARS-CoV-2, is where the repertoires were released. HLA class I and class II types, where available, came from metadata supplied by the sample provider rather than from assay-based typing. The prospective study material was composed of cDNA or gDNA derived from T cells, B-cell-depleted T cells, or PBMCs. Sample metadata almost always included a de-identified subject ID, COVID-19 status, age in years and sex. Subjects who had been exposed to COVID-19, were actively infected with it, or had recovered from it provided the deeply sampled blood TCRbeta repertoires that made up the dataset. Samples were obtained from the ongoing ImmuneRACE study (first 160 participants) and from 1,254 subjects provided by 6 global collaborators. Summary of the overall study and its limitations: How much clinical and demographic metadata was included differed by source and by participant, and the metadata was provided uncurated.

As concerns this clone: No cognate antigen has been identified for it. Qualities for individual bases were not recorded, and no much larger clone is one base off.

Trimmed from V: 0 bases; trimmed from J: 6 bases; junction bases lacking a gene match: 3. The germline V gene yields SGHRS for CDR1 and YFSETQ for CDR2. The CDR3 runs 16 amino acids, cysteine and phenylalanine included. Here the CDR3 DNA is all that survives: 48 bases in frame from base 1. TCRbeta CDR3 regions were amplified from genomic DNA using the immunoSEQ Assay, a bias-controlled multiplex PCR. Regarding the original processing steps: The number of nucleated cells in each sample was estimated from the amplification of reference gene primers within the assay. To quantify the absolute abundance of each unique TCRbeta CDR3 rearrangement, sequence reads were collapsed and filtered. For each sample, productive Simpson clonality was calculated as the square root of Simpson's diversity index across productive rearrangements. The table comes from immuneACCESS by way of TCRdb, which keeps in-frame sequences with V and J called. Part of the clones is missing from these tables; in studies checked, under half for an unresolved V gene and the rest for unknown reasons. V and J calls and clone size are given by that table; D and trimming were obtained from the DNA. Recorded for this sample are about 95,000 clones; less than 85% of them occurred a single time. In total, the top ten clones hold approximately 22% of the sample.

Each collaborating institution followed its own protocols to collect whole blood in K2EDTA tubes. For TCRbeta analysis, collaborators shipped samples in one of three forms: frozen whole blood, isolated PBMCs, or DNA extracted from either of those sample types. The receptor was isolated from a human donor in a cohort sampled during active COVID-19. The material sequenced was peripheral blood. The chain is assembled from TRBV5-1 and TRBJ2-1, with 13 middle bases fitting TRBD2. The CDR3 amino acid sequence is: CASSLELAGGSNEQFF. The DNA reads TGCGCCAGCAGCTTGGAACTAGCGGGGGGGAGCAATGAGCAGTTCTTC.